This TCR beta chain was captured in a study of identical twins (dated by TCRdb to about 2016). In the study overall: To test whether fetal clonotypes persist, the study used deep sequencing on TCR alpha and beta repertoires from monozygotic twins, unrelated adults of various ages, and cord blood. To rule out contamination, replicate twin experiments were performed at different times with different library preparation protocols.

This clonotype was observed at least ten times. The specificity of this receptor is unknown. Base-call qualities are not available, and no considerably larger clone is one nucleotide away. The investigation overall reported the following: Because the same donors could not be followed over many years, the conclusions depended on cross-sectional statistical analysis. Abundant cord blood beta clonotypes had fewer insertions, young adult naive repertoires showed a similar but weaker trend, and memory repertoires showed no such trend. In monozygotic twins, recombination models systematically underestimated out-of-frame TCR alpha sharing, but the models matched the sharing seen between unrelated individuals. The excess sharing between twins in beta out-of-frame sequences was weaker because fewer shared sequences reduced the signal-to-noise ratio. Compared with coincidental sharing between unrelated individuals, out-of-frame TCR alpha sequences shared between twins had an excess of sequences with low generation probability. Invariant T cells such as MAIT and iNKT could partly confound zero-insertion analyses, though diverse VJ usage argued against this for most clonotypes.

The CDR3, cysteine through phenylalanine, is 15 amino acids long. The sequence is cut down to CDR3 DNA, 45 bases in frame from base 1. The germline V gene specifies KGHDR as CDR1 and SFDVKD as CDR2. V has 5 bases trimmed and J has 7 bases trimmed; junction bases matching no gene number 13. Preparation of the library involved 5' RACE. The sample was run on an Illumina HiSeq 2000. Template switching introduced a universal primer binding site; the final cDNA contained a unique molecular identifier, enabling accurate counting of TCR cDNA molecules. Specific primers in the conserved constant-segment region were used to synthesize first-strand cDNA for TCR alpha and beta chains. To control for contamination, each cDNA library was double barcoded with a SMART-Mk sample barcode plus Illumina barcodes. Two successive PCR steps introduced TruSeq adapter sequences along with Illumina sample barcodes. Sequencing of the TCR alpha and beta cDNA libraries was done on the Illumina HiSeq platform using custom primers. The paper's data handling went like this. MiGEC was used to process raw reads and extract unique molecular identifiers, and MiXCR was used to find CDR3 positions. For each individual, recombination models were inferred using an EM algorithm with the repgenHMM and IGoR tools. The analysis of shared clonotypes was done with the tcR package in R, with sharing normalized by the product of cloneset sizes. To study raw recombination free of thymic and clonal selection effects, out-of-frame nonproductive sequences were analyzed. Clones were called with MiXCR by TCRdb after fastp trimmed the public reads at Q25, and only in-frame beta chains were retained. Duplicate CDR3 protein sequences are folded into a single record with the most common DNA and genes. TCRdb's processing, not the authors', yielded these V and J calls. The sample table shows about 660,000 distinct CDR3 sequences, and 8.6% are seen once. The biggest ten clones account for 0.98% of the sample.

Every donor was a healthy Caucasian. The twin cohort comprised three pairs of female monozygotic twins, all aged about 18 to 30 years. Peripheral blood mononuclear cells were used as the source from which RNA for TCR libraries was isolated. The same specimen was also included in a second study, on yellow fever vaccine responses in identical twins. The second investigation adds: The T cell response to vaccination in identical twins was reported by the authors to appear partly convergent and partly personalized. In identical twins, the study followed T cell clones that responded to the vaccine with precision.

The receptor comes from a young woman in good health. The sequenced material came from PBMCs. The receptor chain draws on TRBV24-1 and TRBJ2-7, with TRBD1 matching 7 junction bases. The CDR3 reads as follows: CATSATTGPVGEQYF. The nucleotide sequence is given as TGTGCCACCAGTGCCACGACAGGGCCGGTTGGGGAGCAGTACTTC.